The source of this T cell receptor (beta chain) is a study of shared clonotypes between healthy human individuals. Details on this clone: No antigen is known for it.

Study-wide results and caveats: In this cohort, only blood was sampled, and tissue repertoires likely differ. Naive subsets tended to show greater estimated richness than memory subsets. Clonotypes shared by all four donors outscored non-shared clonotypes in generation probability.

Data came from immunoSEQ multiplex PCR; TCRdb stores just in-frame clones and leaves some out. Among more than 1,200,000 clones listed, less than 99% were seen once. The CDR3 covers 20 residues. CDR1 and CDR2 from the germline V gene are SQVTM and ANQGSEA. J was trimmed by 3 bases and V by 6 bases; bases with no gene match: 21. This receptor was identified in a man between 25 and 39 years old in good health. J is TRBJ2-1 and V is TRBV29-1, with 12 bases fitting TRBD2. Material for sequencing was naive CD4+ T cells sorted from blood. The subset here: CD45RA+ positively selected. The CDR3 region has the DNA TGCAGCGTCGAATTATCCTCTGGGCTAGCGGGAGGGCCTCGCTACAATGAGCAGTTCTTC. Amino acid sequence: CSVELSSGLAGGPRYNEQFF.